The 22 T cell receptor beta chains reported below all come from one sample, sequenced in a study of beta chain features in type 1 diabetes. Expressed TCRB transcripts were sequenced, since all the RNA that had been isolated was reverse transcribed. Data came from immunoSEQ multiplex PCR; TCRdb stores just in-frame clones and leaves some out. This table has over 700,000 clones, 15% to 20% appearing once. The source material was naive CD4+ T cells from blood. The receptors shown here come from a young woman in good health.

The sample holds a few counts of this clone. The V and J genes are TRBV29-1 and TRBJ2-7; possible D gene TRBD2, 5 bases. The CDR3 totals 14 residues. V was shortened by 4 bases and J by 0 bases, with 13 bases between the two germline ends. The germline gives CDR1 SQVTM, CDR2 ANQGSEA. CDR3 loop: CSVGEGALSYEQYF. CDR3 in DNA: TGCAGCGTTGGTGAGGGAGCGCTCTCCTACGAGCAGTACTTC.

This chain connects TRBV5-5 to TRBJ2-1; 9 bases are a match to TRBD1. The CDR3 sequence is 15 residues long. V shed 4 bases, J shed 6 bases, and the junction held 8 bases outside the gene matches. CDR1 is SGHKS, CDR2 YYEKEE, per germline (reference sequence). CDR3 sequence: CASSVQGANFNEQFF. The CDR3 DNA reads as TGTGCCAGCAGCGTACAGGGGGCGAACTTCAATGAGCAGTTCTTC.

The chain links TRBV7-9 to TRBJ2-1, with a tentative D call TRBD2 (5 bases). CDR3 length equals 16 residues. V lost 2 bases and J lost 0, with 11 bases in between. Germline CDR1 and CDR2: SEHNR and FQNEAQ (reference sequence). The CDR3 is CASSLSLRDSYNEQFF. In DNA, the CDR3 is TGTGCCAGCAGCTTATCATTACGGGACTCCTACAATGAGCAGTTCTTC.

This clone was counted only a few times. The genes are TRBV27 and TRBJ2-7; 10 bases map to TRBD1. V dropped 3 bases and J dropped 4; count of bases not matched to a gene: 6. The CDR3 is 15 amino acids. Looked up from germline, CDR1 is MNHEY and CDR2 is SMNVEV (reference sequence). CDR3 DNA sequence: TGTGCCAGCAGTTTGATAGGGACAGGGGTTTACGAGCAGTACTTC. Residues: CASSLIGTGVYEQYF.

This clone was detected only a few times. The CDR3 region is CASSLQGTRQTQYF. The DNA of the CDR3 is TGTGCCAGCAGCTTACAGGGGACGCGTCAGACCCAGTACTTC. J is TRBJ2-5 and V is TRBV7-2, with a weak D call TRBD1 (6 bases). Trimming removed 2 bases at V and 6 bases at J, with 13 bases between. Germline V lookup: CDR1 SGHTA, CDR2 FQGNSA. The CDR3 has 14 amino acids.

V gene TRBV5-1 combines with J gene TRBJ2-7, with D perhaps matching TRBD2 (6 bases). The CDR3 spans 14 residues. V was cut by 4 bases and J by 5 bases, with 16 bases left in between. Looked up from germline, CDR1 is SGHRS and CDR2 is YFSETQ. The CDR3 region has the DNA TGCGCCAGCAGCCCGACCGGGAGTGAAGACGAGCAGTACTTC. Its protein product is CASSPTGSEDEQYF.

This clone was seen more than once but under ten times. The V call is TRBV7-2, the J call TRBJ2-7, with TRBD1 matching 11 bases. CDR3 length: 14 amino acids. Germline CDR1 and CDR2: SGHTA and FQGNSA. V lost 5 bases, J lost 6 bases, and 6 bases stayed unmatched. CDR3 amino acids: CASSPWDRGTEQYF. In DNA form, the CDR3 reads TGTGCCAGCAGCCCCTGGGACAGGGGGACCGAGCAGTACTTC.

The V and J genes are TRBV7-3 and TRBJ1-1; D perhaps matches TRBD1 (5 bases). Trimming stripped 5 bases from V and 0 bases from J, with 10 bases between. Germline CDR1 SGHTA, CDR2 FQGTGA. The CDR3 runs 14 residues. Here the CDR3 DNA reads TGTGCCAGCAGCCTCCGGGGCTTGAACACTGAAGCTTTCTTT. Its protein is CASSLRGLNTEAFF.

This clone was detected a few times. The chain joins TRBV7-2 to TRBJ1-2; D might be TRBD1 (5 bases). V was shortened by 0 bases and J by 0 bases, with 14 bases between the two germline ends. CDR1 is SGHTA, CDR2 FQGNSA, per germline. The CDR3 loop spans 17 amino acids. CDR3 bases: TGTGCCAGCAGCTTAGCGTCGAGAGGGGCCCCTAACTATGGCTACACCTTC. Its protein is CASSLASRGAPNYGYTF.

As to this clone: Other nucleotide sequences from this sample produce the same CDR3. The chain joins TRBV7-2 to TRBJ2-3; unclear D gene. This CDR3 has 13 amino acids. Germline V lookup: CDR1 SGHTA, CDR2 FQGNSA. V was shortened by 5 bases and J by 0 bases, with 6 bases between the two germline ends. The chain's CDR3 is CASSLPSTDTQYF. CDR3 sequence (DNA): TGTGCCAGCAGCCTCCCCAGCACAGATACGCAGTATTTT.

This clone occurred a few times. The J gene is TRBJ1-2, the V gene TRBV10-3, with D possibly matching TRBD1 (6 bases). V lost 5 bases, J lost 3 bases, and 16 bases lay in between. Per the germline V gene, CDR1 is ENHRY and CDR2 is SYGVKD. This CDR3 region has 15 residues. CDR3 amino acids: CAISPHLGQHYGYTF. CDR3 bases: TGTGCCATCAGTCCTCACCTCGGACAGCACTATGGCTACACCTTC.

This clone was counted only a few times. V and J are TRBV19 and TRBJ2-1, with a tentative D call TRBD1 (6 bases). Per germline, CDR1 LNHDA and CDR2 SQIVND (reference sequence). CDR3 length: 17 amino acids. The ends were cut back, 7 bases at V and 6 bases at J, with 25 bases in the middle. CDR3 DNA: TGTGCCAGTACCGACCCACCCGGATCGACAGGCACCAATGAGCAGTTCTTC. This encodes CASTDPPGSTGTNEQFF.

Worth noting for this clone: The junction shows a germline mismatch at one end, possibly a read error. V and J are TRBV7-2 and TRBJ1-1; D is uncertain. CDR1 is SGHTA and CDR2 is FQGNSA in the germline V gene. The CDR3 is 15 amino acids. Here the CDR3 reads CATSFVSPLQTEAFF. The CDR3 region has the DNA TGTGCCACCAGCTTTGTGTCGCCGCTCCAAACTGAAGCTTTCTTT.

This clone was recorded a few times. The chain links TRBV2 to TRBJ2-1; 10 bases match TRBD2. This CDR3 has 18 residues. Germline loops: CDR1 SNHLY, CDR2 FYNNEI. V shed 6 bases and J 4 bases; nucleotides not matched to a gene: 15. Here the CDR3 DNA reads TGTGCCAGCAGCTCCCGGGGTAGCGGGGGGATAACTTACAATGAGCAGTTCTTC. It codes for CASSSRGSGGITYNEQFF.

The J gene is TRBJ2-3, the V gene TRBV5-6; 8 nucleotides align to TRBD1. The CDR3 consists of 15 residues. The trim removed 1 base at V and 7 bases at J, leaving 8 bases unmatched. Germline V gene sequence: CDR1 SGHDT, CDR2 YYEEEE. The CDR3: CASSLRQGIRNTQYF. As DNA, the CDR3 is TGTGCCAGCAGCTTGCGACAGGGGATACGGAATACGCAGTATTTT.

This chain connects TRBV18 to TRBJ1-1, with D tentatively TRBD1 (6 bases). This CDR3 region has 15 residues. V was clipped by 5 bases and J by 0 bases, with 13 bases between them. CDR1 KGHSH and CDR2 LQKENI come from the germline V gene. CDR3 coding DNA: TGTGCCAGCTCATCCAACAGGGAAGTGAACACTGAAGCTTTCTTT. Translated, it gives CASSSNREVNTEAFF. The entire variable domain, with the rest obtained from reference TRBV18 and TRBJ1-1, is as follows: NAGVMQNPRHLVRRRGQEARLRCSPMKGHSHVYWYRQLPEEGLKFMVYLQKENIIDESGMPKERFSAEFPKEGPSILRIQQVVRGDSAAYFCASSSNREVNTEAFFGQGTRLTVV.

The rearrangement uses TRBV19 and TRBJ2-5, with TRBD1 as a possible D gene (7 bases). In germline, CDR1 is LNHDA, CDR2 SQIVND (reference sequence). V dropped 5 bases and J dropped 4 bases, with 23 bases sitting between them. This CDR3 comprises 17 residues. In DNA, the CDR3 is TGTGCCAGTAGTGGGGGAGGAGGCCCGCGACAGGGAGAGACCCAGTACTTC. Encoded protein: CASSGGGGPRQGETQYF.

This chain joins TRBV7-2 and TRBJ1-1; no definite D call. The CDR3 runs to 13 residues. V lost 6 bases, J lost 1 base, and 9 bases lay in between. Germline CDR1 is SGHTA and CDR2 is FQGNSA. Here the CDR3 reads CASSRDPNTEAFF. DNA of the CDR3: TGTGCCAGCAGTCGTGACCCGAACACTGAAGCTTTCTTT.

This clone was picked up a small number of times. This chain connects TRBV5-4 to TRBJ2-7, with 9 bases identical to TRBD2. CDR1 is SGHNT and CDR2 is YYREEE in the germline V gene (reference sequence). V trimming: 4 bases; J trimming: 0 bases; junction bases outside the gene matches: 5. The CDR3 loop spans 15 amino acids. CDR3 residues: CASSPGTSRSYEQYF. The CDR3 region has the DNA TGTGCCAGCAGCCCGGGGACTAGCCGCTCCTACGAGCAGTACTTC.

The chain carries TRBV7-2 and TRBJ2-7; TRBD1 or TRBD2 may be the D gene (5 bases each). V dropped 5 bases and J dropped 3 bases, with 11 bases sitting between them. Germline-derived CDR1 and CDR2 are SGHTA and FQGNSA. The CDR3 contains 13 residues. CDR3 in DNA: TGTGCCAGCAGCCGGGACGGCCTCTACGAGCAGTACTTC. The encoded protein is CASSRDGLYEQYF.

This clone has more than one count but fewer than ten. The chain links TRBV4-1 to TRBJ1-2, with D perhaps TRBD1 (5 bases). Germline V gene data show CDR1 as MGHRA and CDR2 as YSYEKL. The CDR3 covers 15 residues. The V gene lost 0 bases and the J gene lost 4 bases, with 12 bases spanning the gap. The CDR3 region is CASSQDPGGTYGYTF. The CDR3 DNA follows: TGCGCCAGCAGCCAAGATCCGGGGGGTACCTATGGCTACACCTTC.

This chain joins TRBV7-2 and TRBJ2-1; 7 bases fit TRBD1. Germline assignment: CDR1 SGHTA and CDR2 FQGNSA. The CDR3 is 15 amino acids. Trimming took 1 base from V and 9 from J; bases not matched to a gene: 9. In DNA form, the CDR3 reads TGTGCCAGCAGCTTAGTTGGGACAGCTCGGGGTGAGCAGTTCTTC. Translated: CASSLVGTARGEQFF. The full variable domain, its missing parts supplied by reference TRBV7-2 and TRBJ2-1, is GAGVSQSPSNKVTEKGKDVELRCDPISGHTALYWYRQSLGQGLEFLIYFQGNSAPDKSGLPSDRFSAERTGGSVSTLTIQRTQQEDSAVYLCASSLVGTARGEQFFGPGTRLTVL.